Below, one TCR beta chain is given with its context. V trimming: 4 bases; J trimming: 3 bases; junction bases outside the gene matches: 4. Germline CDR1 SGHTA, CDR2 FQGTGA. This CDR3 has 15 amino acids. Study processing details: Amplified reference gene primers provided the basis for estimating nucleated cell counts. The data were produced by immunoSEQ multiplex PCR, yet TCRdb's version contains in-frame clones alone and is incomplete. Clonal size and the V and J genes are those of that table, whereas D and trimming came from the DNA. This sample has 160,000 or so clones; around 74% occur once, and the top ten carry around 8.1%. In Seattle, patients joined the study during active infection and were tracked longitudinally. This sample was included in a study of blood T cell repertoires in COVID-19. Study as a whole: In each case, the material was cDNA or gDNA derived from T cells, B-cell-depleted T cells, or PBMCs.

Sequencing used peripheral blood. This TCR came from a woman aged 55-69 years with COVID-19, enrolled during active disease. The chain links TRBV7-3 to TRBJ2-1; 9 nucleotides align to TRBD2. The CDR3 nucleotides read TGTGCCAGCAGCTCGACTAGCGGTAGCTACAATGAGCAGTTCTTC. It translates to CASSSTSGSYNEQFF.